These T cell receptor beta chains were read from a single sample in a study of cytomegalovirus exposure and HLA in healthy donors. Produced via immunoSEQ multiplex PCR; TCRdb's table is partial and in-frame only. The sample consists of about 190,000 clones, about 90% of them appearing once. Sequencing was performed on PBMCs. The origin of the receptors is a man between 25 and 39 years old in good health and CMV-seronegative. Each CDR3 is given without its conserved first and last residue. Each record gives: clone size, V gene, J gene, CDR3 protein. A clone size is listed for some rows: how often the clone was seen (once, few, many), or a class if it is expanded.

few	TRBV28	TRBJ1-5	ASSYMGQGNQPQH
-	TRBV29-1	TRBJ1-1	SVGAAGVRNTEAF
-	TRBV9	TRBJ2-1	ASSLNRDNEQF
-	TRBV6-5	TRBJ1-1	ASTPDRNTEAF
-	TRBV20-1	TRBJ1-2	SARLGRGYT
-	TRBV29-1	TRBJ1-1	SVERGYTEAF
-	TRBV2	TRBJ1-2	ASSERGGTNYGYT
-	TRBV9	TRBJ2-1	ASSALPGQAEQF
-	TRBV28	TRBJ1-2	ASSPGDRDEDGYT
-	TRBV10-1	TRBJ1-4	ASSESAATNEKLF
-	TRBV18	TRBJ2-7	ASSPGTVSYEQY
-	TRBV5-1	TRBJ2-5	ASSSGTGGRETQY
once	TRBV30	TRBJ2-1	AWSLAALAGGFLF
-	TRBV11-3	TRBJ2-3	ASSFWRGDTQY
-	TRBV30	TRBJ1-5	AWSVQWGSTNQPQH
-	TRBV29-1	TRBJ2-7	SARTGGLYEQY
-	TRBV6-5	TRBJ1-5	ASSLHHSNQPQH
-	TRBV5-8	TRBJ1-2	ASVPQTYGYT
-	TRBV2	TRBJ1-4	ASTRATNEKLF
-	TRBV28	TRBJ1-3	ASSGQGRAFTGNTIY
-	TRBV7-9	TRBJ2-2	ASSRGIGGEESGELF
-	TRBV4-1	TRBJ2-2	ASSQFSSGANTGELF
-	TRBV29-1	TRBJ2-3	SVRGGAEADTQY
-	TRBV25-1	TRBJ2-7	ASSEGRGYEQY
-	TRBV13	TRBJ2-5	ASSRSRQRSYLRETQY
few	TRBV23-1	TRBJ2-6	ASSPGQRGGANVLT
-	TRBV6-1	TRBJ1-1	ASSALQAWAF
-	TRBV29-1	TRBJ1-2	SVTTGQGTGGYT
-	TRBV5-4	TRBJ2-3	ASSFGGQDTDTQY
-	TRBV2	TRBJ2-1	ASSEAPPGDNEQF
-	TRBV29-1	TRBJ2-7	SVEYPTRDRGSDGAYEQY